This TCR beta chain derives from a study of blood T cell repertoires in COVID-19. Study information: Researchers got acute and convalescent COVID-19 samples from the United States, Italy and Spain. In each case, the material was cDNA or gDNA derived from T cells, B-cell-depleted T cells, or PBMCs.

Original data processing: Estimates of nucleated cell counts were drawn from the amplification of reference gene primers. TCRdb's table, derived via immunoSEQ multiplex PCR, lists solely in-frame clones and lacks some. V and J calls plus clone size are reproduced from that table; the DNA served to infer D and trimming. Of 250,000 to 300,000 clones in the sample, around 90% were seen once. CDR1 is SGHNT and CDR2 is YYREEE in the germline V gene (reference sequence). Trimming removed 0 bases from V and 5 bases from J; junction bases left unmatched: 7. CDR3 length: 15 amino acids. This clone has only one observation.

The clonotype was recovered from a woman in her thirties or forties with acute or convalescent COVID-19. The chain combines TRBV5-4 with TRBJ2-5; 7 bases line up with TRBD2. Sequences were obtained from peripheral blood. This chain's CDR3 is CASSLGSPAGETQYF. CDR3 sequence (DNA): TGTGCCAGCAGCTTGGGGTCCCCAGCGGGGGAGACCCAGTACTTC.